The 23 T cell receptor beta chains in this list originate from one sample, sequenced in a study of T-cell memory formation after mild COVID-19. One entry per CDR3 protein results from TCRdb running MiXCR on the 5' RACE reads. The sample holds 210,000 or so distinct CDR3 sequences, 27% seen once. Sequenced input: PBMCs or a T cell subset sorted from them (not recorded which). The receptor source for this set is an adult woman who had mild COVID-19 (a few samples of this study predate the infection). Cell type and time point are not known.

This clonotype turned up a few times. This chain uses TRBV6-1 with TRBJ2-3; 7 nucleotides agree with TRBD2. This CDR3 has 14 residues. V trimming: 6 bases; J trimming: 0 bases; junction bases outside the gene matches: 3. CDR1 MNHNS and CDR2 SASEGT come from the germline V gene. CDR3 amino acids: CASRWGGSTDTQYF. CDR3 DNA: TGTGCCAGCAGGTGGGGGGGTAGCACAGATACGCAGTATTTT.

V usage is TRBV29-1 and J usage is TRBJ2-7; D gene unclear. The germline gives CDR1 SQVTM, CDR2 ANQGSEA. V lost 3 bases, J lost 3 bases, and 6 bases lay in between. The CDR3 has 11 amino acids. CDR3 sequence: CSVDYGYEQYF. CDR3 sequence (DNA): TGCAGCGTTGATTATGGCTACGAGCAGTACTTC.

The rearrangement joins TRBV12-3 or TRBV12-4 to TRBJ1-2; 7 positions match TRBD1. The V gene end was trimmed by 4 bases and the J gene end by 4 bases; junction bases not matched to a gene: 6. CDR3 length: 14 amino acids. As DNA, the CDR3 is TGTGCCAGCAGTTGGACAGGAACATTCTATGGCTACACCTTC. This codes for CASSWTGTFYGYTF.

The V call is TRBV12-3 or TRBV12-4, the J call TRBJ2-1; perhaps D is TRBD1 or TRBD2 (5 bases each). Trimming took 6 bases from V and 2 from J, leaving 14 bases between them. The CDR3 spans 15 residues. This chain's CDR3 is CASSPSGTTYNEQFF. Written as DNA, the CDR3 is TGTGCCAGCAGCCCATCCGGGACCACCTACAATGAGCAGTTCTTC.

The sample holds a few counts of this clonotype. The J gene is TRBJ2-7, the V gene TRBV13; weak D call: TRBD1 (6 bases). V was trimmed by 5 bases and J by 3 bases, leaving 14 bases between them. The CDR3 has 14 residues. Looked up from germline, CDR1 is PRHDT and CDR2 is FYEKMQ (reference sequence). DNA for the CDR3: TGTGCCAGCAGCATGGGGGCAGGGGTCTACGAGCAGTACTTC. Protein: CASSMGAGVYEQYF.

This chain joins TRBV11-2 and TRBJ2-1; 8 positions match TRBD2. The V gene end was trimmed by 4 bases and the J gene end by 4 bases; junction bases not matched to a gene: 9. Germline lookup yields CDR1 SGHAT and CDR2 FQNNGV. The CDR3 extends over 16 amino acids. The CDR3 region has the DNA TGTGCCAGCAGCTATCGATTAGCGGGACCGTACAATGAGCAGTTCTTC. Translated, it gives CASSYRLAGPYNEQFF.

The chain joins TRBV27 to TRBJ1-1; tentative D call: TRBD1 (6 bases). Germline V gives CDR1 MNHEY, CDR2 SMNVEV (reference sequence). Trimming pared 3 bases from V and 10 bases from J, leaving 18 bases between. The CDR3 has 14 residues. For the CDR3, the DNA is TGTGCCAGCAGTTTCGCTGGACAGTTACTGGTAGCTTTCTTT. The encoded protein is CASSFAGQLLVAFF.

This clonotype appeared many times. The rearrangement links TRBV5-1 to TRBJ2-1; 7 positions agree with TRBD1. Losses at the gene ends were 5 bases for V and 1 base for J; bases not matched to a gene: 6. Germline V gene lookup returns CDR1 SGHRS and CDR2 YFSETQ. The CDR3 is 15 residues long. This CDR3 is CASRLTGVSYNEQFF. CDR3 bases: TGCGCCAGCAGACTCACAGGGGTGTCCTACAATGAGCAGTTCTTC.

The chain is built from TRBV11-2 and TRBJ2-5, with no clear D. This CDR3 is 13 amino acids long. V was pared by 5 bases and J by 5 bases, with 12 bases between. CDR1 and CDR2 (germline): SGHAT, FQNNGV. The CDR3 nucleotides are TGTGCCAGCAGCGTACGCCCAGAGGAGACCCAGTACTTC. Its protein is CASSVRPEETQYF. The full variable domain, completed using reference TRBV11-2 and TRBJ2-5, is EAGVAQSPRYKIIEKRQSVAFWCNPISGHATLYWYQQILGQGPKLLIQFQNNGVVDDSQLPKDRFSAERLKGVDSTLKIQPAKLEDSAVYLCASSVRPEETQYFGPGTRLLVL.

V gene TRBV5-1 combines with J gene TRBJ2-7; 11 nucleotides agree with TRBD1. The CDR3 runs to 16 residues. Germline loops: CDR1 SGHRS, CDR2 YFSETQ. The J segment lost 0 bases and the V segment lost 3 bases, leaving 5 bases of the junction unmatched. The CDR3 sequence is CASSSTGQGGSYEQYF. The CDR3 DNA is TGCGCCAGCAGCTCGACGGGACAGGGGGGCTCCTACGAGCAGTACTTC. Combining the CDR3 with reference TRBV5-1 and TRBJ2-7 gives the whole variable domain KAGVTQTPRYLIKTRGQQVTLSCSPISGHRSVSWYQQTPGQGLQFLFEYFSETQRNKGNFPGRFSGRQFSNSRSEMNVSTLELGDSALYLCASSSTGQGGSYEQYFGPGTRLTVT.

The chain recombines TRBV7-3 with TRBJ2-3; the match to TRBD2 covers 9 bases. This CDR3 has 18 residues. V shed 4 bases, J shed 4 bases, and the junction held 15 bases outside the gene matches. CDR1 is SGHTA, CDR2 FQGTGA, per germline. CDR3 region: CASSSRMFSSGSSDTQYF. The CDR3 DNA sequence: TGTGCCAGCAGCTCCCGAATGTTTAGTAGCGGGAGTTCAGATACGCAGTATTTT.

This clonotype was observed a handful of times. The chain employs TRBV20-1 and TRBJ1-5, with a weak D call TRBD1 (6 bases). The germline V gene has CDR1 DFQATT and CDR2 SNEGSKA (reference sequence). The CDR3 runs to 13 residues. V was clipped by 3 bases and J by 6 bases, with 12 bases between them. The CDR3: CSASQGSRQPQHF. In DNA, the CDR3 is TGCAGTGCTAGTCAGGGGAGTCGTCAGCCCCAGCATTTT.

The chain employs TRBV5-1 and TRBJ2-1; the D gene is possibly TRBD1 (5 bases). V dropped 7 bases and J dropped 2 bases, with 10 bases sitting between them. Germline V lookup: CDR1 SGHRS, CDR2 YFSETQ. This CDR3 region has 13 residues. The CDR3 here is CASGHRPYNEQFF. CDR3 nucleotide sequence: TGCGCCAGCGGCCACAGGCCCTACAATGAGCAGTTCTTC.

This clonotype has more than one count but fewer than ten. The chain links TRBV24-1 to TRBJ1-1; D ambiguous. Trimming removed 3 bases from V and 0 bases from J, with 7 bases in between. CDR3 length: 14 amino acids. Germline assignment: CDR1 KGHDR and CDR2 SFDVKD. The CDR3 DNA follows: TGTGCCACCAGTGATGGCTCGGTGAACACTGAAGCTTTCTTT. It codes for CATSDGSVNTEAFF.

V gene TRBV12-3 or TRBV12-4 combines with J gene TRBJ2-3; tentatively, D is TRBD1 (6 bases). The V and J ends lost 4 bases and 8 bases respectively, with 16 bases between them. This CDR3 contains 14 residues. In DNA, the CDR3 is TGTGCCAGCAGTTCCCGACAGGCAGAGGGTACGCAGTATTTT. The encoded protein is CASSSRQAEGTQYF.

At least ten counts were recorded for this clonotype. This chain joins TRBV5-1 and TRBJ2-6; D gene ambiguous. Trimming removed 0 bases at V and 0 bases at J, with 1 base between. The CDR3 length is 14 residues. Germline loops: CDR1 SGHRS, CDR2 YFSETQ. The CDR3 loop reads CASSLVSGANVLTF. The CDR3 DNA reads TGCGCCAGCAGCTTGGTCTCTGGGGCCAACGTCCTGACTTTC.

This clonotype showed up just a few times. This chain connects TRBV12-3 or TRBV12-4 to TRBJ2-1, with D unresolved. The CDR3 has 14 residues. The germline V and J ends were trimmed by 5 bases and 5 bases, with 13 bases remaining between them. CDR3 in amino acids: CASSVALGHNEQFF. DNA of the CDR3: TGTGCCAGCAGTGTCGCACTGGGCCACAATGAGCAGTTCTTC.

V gene TRBV12-3 or TRBV12-4 combines with J gene TRBJ2-7; 7 bases agree with TRBD1. There are 13 residues in the CDR3. The V gene end was trimmed by 6 bases and the J gene end by 5 bases; junction bases not matched to a gene: 7. CDR3 sequence reads: CASRGDRANEQYF. CDR3 coding DNA: TGTGCCAGCAGGGGCGACAGGGCCAACGAGCAGTACTTC.

This chain connects TRBV6-5 to TRBJ2-3, with D perhaps matching TRBD1 or TRBD2 (5 bases each). The CDR3 has 14 amino acids. Germline CDR1 MNHEY, CDR2 SVGAGI. Trimming shortened V by 6 bases and J by 2 bases, and 12 bases separated the two germline ends. The CDR3 coding sequence is TGTGCCAGCAGCGACCGGGGCTTCACAGATACGCAGTATTTT. As protein: CASSDRGFTDTQYF.

The V call is TRBV6-1, the J call TRBJ2-3; D perhaps matches TRBD1 (6 bases). Germline assignment: CDR1 MNHNS and CDR2 SASEGT. The V end lost 7 bases, the J end lost 2 bases, and 13 bases lay between the germline ends. This CDR3 contains 14 residues. The CDR3 reads CASKAQGHTDTQYF. As DNA, the CDR3 is TGTGCCAGCAAAGCACAGGGCCACACAGATACGCAGTATTTT.

This chain joins TRBV4-3 and TRBJ2-1; TRBD2 matches 11 bases. CDR3 length equals 18 residues. Trimming removed 1 base from V and 1 base from J; junction bases left unmatched: 6. The germline gives CDR1 LGHNA, CDR2 YSLEER. CDR3 in DNA: TGCGCCAGCAGCCAAGTTGCTAGCGGGAGGTCGTCCTACAATGAGCAGTTCTTC. Its protein product is CASSQVASGRSSYNEQFF.

V gene TRBV29-1 combines with J gene TRBJ2-5, with TRBD1 matching 7 bases. The germline CDR1 and CDR2 sequences are SQVTM and ANQGSEA. V was clipped by 5 bases and J by 2 bases; unmatched bases: 11. The CDR3 consists of 15 residues. This CDR3 reads CSVPPWDSYQETQYF. CDR3 in DNA: TGCAGCGTTCCCCCCTGGGACAGCTATCAAGAGACCCAGTACTTC.

This clonotype appeared many times. This chain connects TRBV7-3 to TRBJ2-3, with D perhaps matching TRBD1 (5 bases). This CDR3 contains 14 residues. Trimming removed 5 bases from V and 4 bases from J, with 13 bases in between. The germline CDR1 and CDR2 sequences are SGHTA and FQGTGA. The CDR3 coding sequence is TGTGCCAGCAGCCGAAGCTTACAGGCAGATACGCAGTATTTT. It codes for CASSRSLQADTQYF.